These T cell receptor beta chains were read from a single sample in a study of shared clonotypes between healthy human individuals. Assay: immunoSEQ multiplex PCR; the TCRdb copy retains only in-frame clones and omits some. The data hold 2 million to 2.5 million clones, with 92% observed a single time. Sample: naive CD4+ T cells from PBMCs. The receptor set was obtained from a man aged 18-30 years in good health. Some clones in this sample may be carry-over from other donors' samples. Each CDR3 is given without its conserved first and last residue.

J | length | V | CDR3
TRBJ1-1 | 11 | TRBV7-3 | ASGEGANTEAF
TRBJ1-2 | 11 | TRBV27 | ASRRQGLYGYT
TRBJ2-2 | 14 | TRBV7-6 | ASSFFGSSNTGELF
TRBJ1-5 | 10 | TRBV29-1 | SVGAAAVPQH
TRBJ2-3 | 12 | TRBV19 | ATQTGGDTDTQY
TRBJ2-7 | 13 | TRBV29-1 | SDLLLADPLHEQY
TRBJ2-5 | 12 | TRBV6-5 | ASSYSKAQETQY
TRBJ2-7 | 13 | TRBV15 | ATSRGGTGAYEQY
TRBJ2-5 | 12 | TRBV27 | ASNPGGGLKTQY
TRBJ2-3 | 13 | TRBV5-1 | ASSLVLAGSNTQY
TRBJ2-3 | 14 | TRBV6-5 | ASSYTDGASTDTQY
TRBJ2-7 | 15 | TRBV27 | ASSRGRGQSRYYEQY
TRBJ2-2 | 14 | TRBV7-8 | ASSYDPGHRTGELF
TRBJ2-3 | 13 | TRBV2 | ASSNLLTGEDTQY
TRBJ1-3 | 16 | TRBV19 | ASQRIRDAPAPGNTIY
TRBJ2-5 | 10 | TRBV7-2 | ASSLSLQTQY
TRBJ1-2 | 14 | TRBV19 | ASRIEPRDTYYGYT
TRBJ2-3 | 16 | TRBV4-2 | ASSQEEGGPTGTDTQY
TRBJ1-4 | 13 | TRBV9 | ASSFGRVFNEKLF
TRBJ2-1 | 15 | TRBV4-1 | ASSQRRTGGPLNEQF